This T cell receptor beta chain was identified in a study of T-cell memory formation after mild COVID-19. One entry per CDR3 protein results from TCRdb running MiXCR on the 5' RACE reads. Here the sample spans 150,000 to 200,000 distinct CDR3 sequences, about 14% being singletons. Note on this clonotype: No antigen is known for it.

Germline CDR1 reads MNHEY; CDR2 reads SMNVEV (reference sequence). Unmatched junction bases numbered 7, after V lost 2 bases and J lost 4 bases. The CDR3 covers 17 residues. Study-level findings and limits: Whereas later expanders leaned CD4+, clones contracting day 15 to 85 showed a balanced CD4/CD8 makeup.

The TCR comes from an adult woman who had mild COVID-19 (a few samples of this study predate the infection). Cell type and time point are not known. The specimen sequenced was PBMCs or a T cell subset sorted from them (not recorded which). The chain carries TRBV27 and TRBJ2-1, with 11 bases matching TRBD2. This chain's CDR3 is CASSLRPSGGRYNEQFF. The CDR3 nucleotides read TGTGCCAGCAGTTTAAGGCCTAGCGGGGGGAGGTACAATGAGCAGTTCTTC.